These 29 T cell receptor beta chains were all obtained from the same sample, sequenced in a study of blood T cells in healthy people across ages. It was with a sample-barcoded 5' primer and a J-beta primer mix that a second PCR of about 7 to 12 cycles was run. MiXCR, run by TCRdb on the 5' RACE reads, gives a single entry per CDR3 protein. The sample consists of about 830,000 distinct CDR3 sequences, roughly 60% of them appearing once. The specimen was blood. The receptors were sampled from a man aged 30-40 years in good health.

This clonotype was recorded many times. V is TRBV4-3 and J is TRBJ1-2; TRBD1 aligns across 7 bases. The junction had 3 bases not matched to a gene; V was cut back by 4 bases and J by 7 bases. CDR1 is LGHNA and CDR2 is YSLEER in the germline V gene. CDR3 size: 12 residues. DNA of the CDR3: TGCGCCAGCAGCCTTCAGGGGGGTGGCTACACCTTC. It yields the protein CASSLQGGGYTF.

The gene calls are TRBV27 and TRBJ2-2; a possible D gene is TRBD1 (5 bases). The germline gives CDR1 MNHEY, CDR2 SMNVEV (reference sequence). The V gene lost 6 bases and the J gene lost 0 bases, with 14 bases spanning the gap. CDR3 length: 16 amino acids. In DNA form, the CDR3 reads TGTGCCAGCAGACACGGCAGGGTTACGAACACCGGGGAGCTGTTTTTT. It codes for CASRHGRVTNTGELFF.

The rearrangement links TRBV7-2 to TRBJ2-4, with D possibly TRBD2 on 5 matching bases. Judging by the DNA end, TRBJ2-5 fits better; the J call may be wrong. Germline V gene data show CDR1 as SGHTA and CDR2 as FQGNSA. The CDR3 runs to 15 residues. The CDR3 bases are TGTGCCAGCAGTCGGGGTTCTTCGATATGGGAGACCCAGTACTTC. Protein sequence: CASSRGSSIWETQYF.

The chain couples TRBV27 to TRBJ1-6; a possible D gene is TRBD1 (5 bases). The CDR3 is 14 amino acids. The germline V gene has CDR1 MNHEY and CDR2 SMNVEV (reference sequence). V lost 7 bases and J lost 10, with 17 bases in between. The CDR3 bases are TGTGCCAGCACCGTTCGGGATGGGGCGTCACCCCTCCACTTT. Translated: CASTVRDGASPLHF.

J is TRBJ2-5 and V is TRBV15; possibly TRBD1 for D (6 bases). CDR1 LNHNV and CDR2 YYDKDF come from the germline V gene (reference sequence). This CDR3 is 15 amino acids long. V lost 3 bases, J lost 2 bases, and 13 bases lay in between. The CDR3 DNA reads TGTGCCACCAGCAGGAGATGGGGGCTTCAAGAGACCCAGTACTTC. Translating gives CATSRRWGLQETQYF.

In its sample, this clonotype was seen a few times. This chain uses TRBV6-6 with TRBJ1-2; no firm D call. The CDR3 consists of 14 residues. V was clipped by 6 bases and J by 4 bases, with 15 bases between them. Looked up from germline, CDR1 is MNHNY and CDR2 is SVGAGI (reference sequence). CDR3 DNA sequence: TGTGCCAGCAGGACTCAACAGTTGTCCTATGGCTACACCTTC. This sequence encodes CASRTQQLSYGYTF.

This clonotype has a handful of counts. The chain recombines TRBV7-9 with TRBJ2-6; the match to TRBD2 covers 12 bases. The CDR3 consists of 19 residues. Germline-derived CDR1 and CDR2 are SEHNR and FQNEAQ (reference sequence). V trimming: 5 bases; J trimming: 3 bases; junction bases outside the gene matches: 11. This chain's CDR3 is CASSPLPSGGGFGANVLTF. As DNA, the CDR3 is TGTGCCAGCAGCCCCTTGCCTAGCGGGGGGGGGTTTGGGGCCAACGTCCTGACTTTC.

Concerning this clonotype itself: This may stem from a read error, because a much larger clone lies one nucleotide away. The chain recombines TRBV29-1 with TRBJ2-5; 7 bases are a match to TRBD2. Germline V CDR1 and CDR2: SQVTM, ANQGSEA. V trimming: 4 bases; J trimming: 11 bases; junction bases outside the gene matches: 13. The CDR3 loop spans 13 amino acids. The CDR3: CSVASWGGNEQYF. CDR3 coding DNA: TGCAGCGTTGCAAGCTGGGGGGGGAATGAGCAGTACTTC. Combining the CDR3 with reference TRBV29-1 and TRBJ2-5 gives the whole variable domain SAVISQKPSRDICQRGTSLTIQCQVDSQVTMMFWYRQQPGQSLTLIATANQGSEATYESGFVIDKFPISRPNLTFSTLTVSNMSPEDSSIYLCSVASWGGNEQYFGPGTRLLVL.

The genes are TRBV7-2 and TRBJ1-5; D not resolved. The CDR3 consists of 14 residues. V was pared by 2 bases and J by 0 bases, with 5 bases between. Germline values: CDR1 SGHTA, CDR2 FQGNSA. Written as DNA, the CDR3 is TGTGCCAGCAGCTTAACCCTTAGCAATCAGCCCCAGCATTTT. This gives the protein CASSLTLSNQPQHF.

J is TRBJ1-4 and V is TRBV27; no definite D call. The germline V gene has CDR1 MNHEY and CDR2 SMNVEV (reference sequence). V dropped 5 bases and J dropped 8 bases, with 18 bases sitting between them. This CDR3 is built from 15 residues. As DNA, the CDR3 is TGTGCCAGCAGTGCTTGGGGTACACAACGGGAAAAACTGTTTTTT. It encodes CASSAWGTQREKLFF.

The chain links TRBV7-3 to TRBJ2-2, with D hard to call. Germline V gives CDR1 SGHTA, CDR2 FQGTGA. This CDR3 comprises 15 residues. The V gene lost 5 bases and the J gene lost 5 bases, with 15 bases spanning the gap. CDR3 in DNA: TGTGCCAGCAGCCCCCAACCGGGTAAAACCGGGGAGCTGTTTTTT. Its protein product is CASSPQPGKTGELFF. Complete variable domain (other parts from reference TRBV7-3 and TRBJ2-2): GAGVSQTPSNKVTEKGKYVELRCDPISGHTALYWYRQSLGQGPEFLIYFQGTGAADDSGLPNDRFFAVRPEGSVSTLKIQRTERGDSAVYLCASSPQPGKTGELFFGEGSRLTVL.

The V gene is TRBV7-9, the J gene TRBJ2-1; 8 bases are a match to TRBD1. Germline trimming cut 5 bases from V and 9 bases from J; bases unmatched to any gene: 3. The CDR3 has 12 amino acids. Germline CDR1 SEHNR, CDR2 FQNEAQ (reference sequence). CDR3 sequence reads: CASSPDRVEQFF. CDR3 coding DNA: TGTGCCAGCAGCCCGGACAGGGTTGAGCAGTTCTTC.

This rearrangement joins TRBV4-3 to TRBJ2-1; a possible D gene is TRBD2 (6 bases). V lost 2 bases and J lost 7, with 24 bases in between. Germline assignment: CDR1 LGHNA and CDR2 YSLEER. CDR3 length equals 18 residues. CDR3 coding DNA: TGCGCCAGCAGCCAATTGACCAGGAACGGGAGCATGGGTAATGAGCAGTTCTTC. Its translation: CASSQLTRNGSMGNEQFF.

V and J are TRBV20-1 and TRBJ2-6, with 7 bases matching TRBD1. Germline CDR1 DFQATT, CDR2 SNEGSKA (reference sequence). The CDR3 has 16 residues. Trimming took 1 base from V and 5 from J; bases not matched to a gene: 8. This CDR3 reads CSARAYTGDRANVLTF. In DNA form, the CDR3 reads TGCAGTGCTAGAGCTTATACAGGGGATAGGGCCAACGTCCTGACTTTC.

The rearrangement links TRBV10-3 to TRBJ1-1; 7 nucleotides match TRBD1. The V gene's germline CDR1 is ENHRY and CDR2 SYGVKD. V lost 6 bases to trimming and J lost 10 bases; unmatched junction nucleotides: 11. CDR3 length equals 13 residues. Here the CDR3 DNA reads TGTGCCATCAGACCCGGGACAGTAAGCCCAGCTTTCTTT. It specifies CAIRPGTVSPAFF.

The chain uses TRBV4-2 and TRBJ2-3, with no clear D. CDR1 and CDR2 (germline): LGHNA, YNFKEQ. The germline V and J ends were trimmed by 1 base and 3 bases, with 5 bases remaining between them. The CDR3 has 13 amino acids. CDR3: CASSQARTDTQYF. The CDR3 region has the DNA TGTGCCAGCAGCCAAGCGAGGACAGATACGCAGTATTTT.

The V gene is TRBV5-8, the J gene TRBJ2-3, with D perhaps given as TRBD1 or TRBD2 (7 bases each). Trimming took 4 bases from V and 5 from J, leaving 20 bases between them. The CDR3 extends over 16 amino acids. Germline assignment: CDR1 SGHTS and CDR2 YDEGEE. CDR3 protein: CASSTGRGGPLDTQYF. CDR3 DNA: TGTGCCAGCAGCACCGGCAGGGGGGGCCCTTTAGATACGCAGTATTTT. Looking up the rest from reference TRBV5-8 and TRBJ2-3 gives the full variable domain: EAGVTQSPTHLIKTRGQQATLRCSPISGHTSVYWYQQALGLGLQFLLWYDEGEERNRGNFPPRFSGRQFPNYSSELNVNALELEDSALYLCASSTGRGGPLDTQYFGPGTRLTVL.

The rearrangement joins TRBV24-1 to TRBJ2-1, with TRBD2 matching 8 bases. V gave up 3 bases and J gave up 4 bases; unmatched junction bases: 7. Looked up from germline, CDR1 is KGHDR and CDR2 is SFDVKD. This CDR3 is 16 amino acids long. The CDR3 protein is CATSDVSGVGYNEQFF. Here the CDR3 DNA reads TGTGCCACCAGTGATGTTAGCGGGGTGGGGTACAATGAGCAGTTCTTC.

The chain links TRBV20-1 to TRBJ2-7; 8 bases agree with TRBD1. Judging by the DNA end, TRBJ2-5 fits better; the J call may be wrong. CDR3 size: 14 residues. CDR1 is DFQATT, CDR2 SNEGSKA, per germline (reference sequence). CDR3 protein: CSANTDRVRETQYF. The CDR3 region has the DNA TGCAGTGCTAACACGGACAGGGTCAGAGAGACCCAGTACTTC.

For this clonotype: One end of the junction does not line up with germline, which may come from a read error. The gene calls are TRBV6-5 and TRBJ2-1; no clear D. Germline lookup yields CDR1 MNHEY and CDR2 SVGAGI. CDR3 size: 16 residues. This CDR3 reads CASSYSFRPRYDEQFF. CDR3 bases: TGTGCCAGCAGTTACTCGTTCCGGCCACGCTACGATGAGCAGTTCTTC.

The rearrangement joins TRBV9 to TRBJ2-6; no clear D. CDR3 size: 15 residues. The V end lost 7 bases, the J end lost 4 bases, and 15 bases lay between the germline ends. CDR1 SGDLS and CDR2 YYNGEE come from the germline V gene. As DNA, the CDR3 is TGTGCCAGCGGAACCAGTGCCGACGGGGCCAACGTCCTGACTTTC. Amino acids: CASGTSADGANVLTF.

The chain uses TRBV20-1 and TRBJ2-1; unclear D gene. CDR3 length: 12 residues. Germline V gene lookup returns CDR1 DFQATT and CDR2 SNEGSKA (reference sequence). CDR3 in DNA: TGCAGCTGGGTTTCCGAGTACAATGAGCAGTTCTTC. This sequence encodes CSWVSEYNEQFF.

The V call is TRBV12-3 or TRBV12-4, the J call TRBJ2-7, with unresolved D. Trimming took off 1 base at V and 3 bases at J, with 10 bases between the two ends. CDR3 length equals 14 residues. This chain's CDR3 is CASSLGMEFYEQYF. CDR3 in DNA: TGTGCCAGCAGTTTAGGGATGGAATTCTACGAGCAGTACTTC.

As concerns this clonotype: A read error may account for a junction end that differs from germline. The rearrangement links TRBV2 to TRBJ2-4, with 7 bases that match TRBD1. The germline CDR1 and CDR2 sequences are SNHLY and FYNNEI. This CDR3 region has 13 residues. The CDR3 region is CATSPGQKNIQYF. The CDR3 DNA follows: TGTGCCACCAGTCCGGGACAGAAAAACATTCAGTACTTC.

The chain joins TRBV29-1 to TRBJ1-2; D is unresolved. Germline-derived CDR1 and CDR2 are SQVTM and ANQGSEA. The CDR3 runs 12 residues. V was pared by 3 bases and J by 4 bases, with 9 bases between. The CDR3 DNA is TGCAGCGTTGACGAGAACAGCTATGGCTACACCTTC. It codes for CSVDENSYGYTF. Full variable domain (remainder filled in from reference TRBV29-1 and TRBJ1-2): SAVISQKPSRDICQRGTSLTIQCQVDSQVTMMFWYRQQPGQSLTLIATANQGSEATYESGFVIDKFPISRPNLTFSTLTVSNMSPEDSSIYLCSVDENSYGYTFGSGTRLTVV.

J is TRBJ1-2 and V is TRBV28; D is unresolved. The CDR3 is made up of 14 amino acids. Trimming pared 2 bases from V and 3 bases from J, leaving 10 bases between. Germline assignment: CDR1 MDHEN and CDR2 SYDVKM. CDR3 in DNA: TGTGCCAGCAGTTTACAGGCAGTGGACTATGGCTACACCTTC. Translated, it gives CASSLQAVDYGYTF.

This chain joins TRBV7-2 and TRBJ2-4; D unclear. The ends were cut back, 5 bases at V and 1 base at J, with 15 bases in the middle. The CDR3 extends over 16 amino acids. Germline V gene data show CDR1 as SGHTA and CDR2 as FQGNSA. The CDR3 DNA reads TGTGCCAGCAGCAGTTGGCGCGACGGGGCCAAAAACATTCAGTACTTC. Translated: CASSSWRDGAKNIQYF. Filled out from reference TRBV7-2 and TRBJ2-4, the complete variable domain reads GAGVSQSPSNKVTEKGKDVELRCDPISGHTALYWYRQSLGQGLEFLIYFQGNSAPDKSGLPSDRFSAERTGGSVSTLTIQRTQQEDSAVYLCASSSWRDGAKNIQYFGAGTRLSVL.

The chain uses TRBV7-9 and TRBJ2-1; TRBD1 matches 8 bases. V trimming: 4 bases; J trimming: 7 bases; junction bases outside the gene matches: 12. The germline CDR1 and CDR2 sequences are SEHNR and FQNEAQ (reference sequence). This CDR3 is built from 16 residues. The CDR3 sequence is CASSSVHGTGPNEQFF. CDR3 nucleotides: TGTGCCAGCAGCTCGGTCCACGGGACAGGTCCTAATGAGCAGTTCTTC.

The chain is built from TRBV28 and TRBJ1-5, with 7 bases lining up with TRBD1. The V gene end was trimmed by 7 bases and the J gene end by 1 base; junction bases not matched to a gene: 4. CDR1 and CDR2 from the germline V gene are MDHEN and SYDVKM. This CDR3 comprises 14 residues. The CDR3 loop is CASTDRPSNQPQHF. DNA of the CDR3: TGTGCCAGCACGGACAGGCCAAGCAATCAGCCCCAGCATTTT.